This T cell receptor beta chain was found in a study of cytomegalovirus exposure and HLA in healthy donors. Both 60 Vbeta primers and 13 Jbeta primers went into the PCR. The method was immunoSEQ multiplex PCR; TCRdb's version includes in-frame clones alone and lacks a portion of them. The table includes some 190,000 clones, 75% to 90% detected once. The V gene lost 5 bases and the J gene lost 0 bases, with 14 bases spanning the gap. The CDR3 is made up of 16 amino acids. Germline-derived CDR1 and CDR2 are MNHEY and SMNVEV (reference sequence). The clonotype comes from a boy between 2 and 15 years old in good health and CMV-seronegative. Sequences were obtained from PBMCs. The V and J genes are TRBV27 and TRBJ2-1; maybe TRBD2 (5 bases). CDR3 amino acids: CASSPKLGSSYNEQFF. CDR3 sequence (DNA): TGTGCCAGCAGTCCGAAGCTGGGGAGCTCCTACAATGAGCAGTTCTTC.